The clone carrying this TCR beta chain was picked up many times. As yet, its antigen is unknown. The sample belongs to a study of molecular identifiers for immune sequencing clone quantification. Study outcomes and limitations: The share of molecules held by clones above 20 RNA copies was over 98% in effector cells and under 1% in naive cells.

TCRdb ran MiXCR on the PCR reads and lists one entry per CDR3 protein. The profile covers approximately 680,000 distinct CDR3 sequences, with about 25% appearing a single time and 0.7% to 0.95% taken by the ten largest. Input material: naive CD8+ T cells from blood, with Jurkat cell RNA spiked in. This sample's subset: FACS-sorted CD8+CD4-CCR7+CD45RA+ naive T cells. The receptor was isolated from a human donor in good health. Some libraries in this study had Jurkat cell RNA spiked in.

The CDR3 DNA follows: TGCAGTGCTACCTTCGACAGGACCACTGAAGCTTTCTTT. Protein: CSATFDRTTEAFF. The chain employs TRBV20-1 and TRBJ1-1; tentatively, D is TRBD1 (6 bases). The V gene's germline CDR1 is DFQATT and CDR2 SNEGSKA (reference sequence). Trimming pared 4 bases from V and 4 bases from J, leaving 13 bases between. The CDR3 loop spans 13 amino acids.